Presented here are 29 T cell receptor beta chains from one specimen sequenced in a study of control samples from healthy donors and cancer patients. Some clones are missing from TCRdb's copy, which holds only in-frame ones; the method was immunoSEQ multiplex PCR. The repertoire holds some 140,000 clones, roughly 92% seen once, with about 10% in the top ten. The sample taken for sequencing was blood. The receptors derive from a man between 25 and 39 years old in good health.

This chain's CDR3 is CASSLRTSGSRSYF. Written as DNA, the CDR3 is TGTGCCAGCAGTCTACGGACTAGCGGGAGCCGGTCGTACTTC. V usage is TRBV28 and J usage is TRBJ2-7; 13 bases fit TRBD2. This CDR3 is 14 amino acids long. The germline CDR1 and CDR2 sequences are MDHEN and SYDVKM. The trim removed 5 bases at V and 12 bases at J, leaving 10 bases unmatched.

The chain recombines TRBV28 with TRBJ2-1; possible D gene TRBD2, 6 bases. The CDR3 has 15 residues. Germline lookup yields CDR1 MDHEN and CDR2 SYDVKM. V lost 5 bases and J lost 2, with 13 bases in between. The CDR3 spells CASSRLAEPYNEQFF. In DNA form, the CDR3 reads TGTGCCAGCAGTAGATTAGCGGAACCCTACAATGAGCAGTTCTTC. The whole variable domain, remainder taken from reference TRBV28 and TRBJ2-1, is DVKVTQSSRYLVKRTGEKVFLECVQDMDHENMFWYRQDPGLGLRLIYFSYDVKMKEKGDIPEGYSVSREKKERFSLILESASTNQTSMYLCASSRLAEPYNEQFFGPGTRLTVL.

V is TRBV6-5 and J is TRBJ2-2; 8 positions agree with TRBD1. The CDR3 loop spans 14 amino acids. J was trimmed by 1 base and V by 6 bases; bases with no gene match: 1. Germline lookup yields CDR1 MNHEY and CDR2 SVGAGI. The CDR3 nucleotides read TGTGCCAGCAGGGGGACAGGGAACACCGGGGAGCTGTTTTTT. It specifies CASRGTGNTGELFF.

In its sample, this clone was seen once. The chain carries TRBV3-1 (or the pseudogene TRBV3-2) and TRBJ2-1; the D gene could be TRBD1 or TRBD2 (5 bases each). Deletions cut 4 bases from V and 5 bases from J, with 12 bases between. This CDR3 spans 14 amino acids. Germline V gene lookup returns CDR1 LGHDT and CDR2 YNNKEL (reference sequence). This CDR3 is CASSPRGDNNEQFF. The CDR3 DNA is TGTGCCAGCAGCCCAAGGGGAGATAACAATGAGCAGTTCTTC.

V gene TRBV19 combines with J gene TRBJ1-5; weak D call: TRBD1 (5 bases). The CDR3 has 14 residues. Trimming pared 3 bases from V and 11 bases from J, leaving 17 bases between. CDR1 LNHDA and CDR2 SQIVND come from the germline V gene (reference sequence). DNA of the CDR3: TGTGCCAGTAGTATCGATCCTAGGGGAGATGCCCAGCATTTT. It yields the protein CASSIDPRGDAQHF.

This sequence joins TRBV30 and TRBJ2-7; weak D call: TRBD1 (6 bases). The length of the CDR3 is 12 residues. Germline CDR1 reads GTSNPN; CDR2 reads SVGIG (reference sequence). V lost 0 bases and J lost 5, with 8 bases in between. The CDR3, as DNA: TGTGCCTGGAGTGTACAGGGTAACGAGCAGTACTTC. Translating it yields CAWSVQGNEQYF.

V gene TRBV6-6 combines with J gene TRBJ2-7, with TRBD1 matching 9 bases. CDR1 and CDR2 from the germline V gene are MNHNY and SVGAGI (reference sequence). J was trimmed by 6 bases and V by 5 bases; bases with no gene match: 17. This CDR3 has 17 residues. The DNA for the CDR3 is TGTGCCAGCAGTCTCCAAAGCCCGGACAGGGGTATAGGCGAGCAGTACTTC. Translation: CASSLQSPDRGIGEQYF.

J is TRBJ1-1 and V is TRBV3-1 (or the pseudogene TRBV3-2); D ambiguous. The CDR3 has 15 amino acids. V lost 2 bases, J lost 0 bases, and 10 bases lay in between. CDR1 LGHDT and CDR2 YNNKEL come from the germline V gene (reference sequence). CDR3 bases: TGTGCCAGCAGCCAAAAATTCACAGTGAACACTGAAGCTTTCTTT. Its translation: CASSQKFTVNTEAFF.

The J gene is TRBJ2-7, the V gene TRBV19; 10 nucleotides agree with TRBD1. Germline V gene lookup returns CDR1 LNHDA and CDR2 SQIVND (reference sequence). The trim removed 4 bases at V and 7 bases at J, leaving 10 bases unmatched. The CDR3 totals 15 residues. The CDR3 region is CASSTARTGGKEQYF. DNA of the CDR3: TGTGCCAGTAGTACTGCACGGACAGGGGGGAAAGAGCAGTACTTC.

This chain uses TRBV6-5 with TRBJ1-1; D is ambiguous. V lost 6 bases and J 0 bases, leaving 14 bases between the germline ends. Germline-derived CDR1 and CDR2 are MNHEY and SVGAGI. The CDR3 length is 15 residues. DNA of the CDR3: TGTGCCAGCAGACGCGGACGCGCGCTGAACACTGAAGCTTTCTTT. Amino acids: CASRRGRALNTEAFF.

The rearrangement uses TRBV9 and TRBJ2-1; D perhaps matches TRBD2 (6 bases). The CDR3 has 16 amino acids. Looked up from germline, CDR1 is SGDLS and CDR2 is YYNGEE. V was shortened by 1 base and J by 2 bases, with 13 bases between the two germline ends. CDR3 protein: CASSVRDLNAYNEQFF. The CDR3 DNA sequence: TGTGCCAGCAGCGTACGGGACTTAAATGCCTACAATGAGCAGTTCTTC. Looking up the rest from reference TRBV9 and TRBJ2-1 gives the full variable domain: DSGVTQTPKHLITATGQRVTLRCSPRSGDLSVYWYQQSLDQGLQFLIQYYNGEERAKGNILERFSAQQFPDLHSELNLSSLELGDSALYFCASSVRDLNAYNEQFFGPGTRLTVL.

This chain connects TRBV7-9 to TRBJ1-1; D gene uncertain. Per germline, CDR1 SEHNR and CDR2 FQNEAQ (reference sequence). Trimming shortened V by 5 bases and J by 2 bases, and 9 bases separated the two germline ends. This CDR3 region has 13 residues. This CDR3 reads CASSLPLNTEAFF. CDR3 in DNA: TGTGCCAGCAGCCTACCCTTAAACACTGAAGCTTTCTTT.

J is TRBJ2-7 and V is TRBV6-4; D call uncertain. The germline V gene encodes CDR1 MRHNA and CDR2 SNTAGT. CDR3 length equals 13 residues. V shed 3 bases and J shed 7 bases, with 13 bases lying between them. The CDR3 DNA is TGTGCCAGCAGTGAAGACTCGAATTCTGAGCAGTACTTC. Translating it yields CASSEDSNSEQYF.

The chain has TRBV6-5 and TRBJ2-7, with D unclear. Germline V gene data show CDR1 as MNHEY and CDR2 as SVGAGI. The V end lost 10 bases, the J end lost 2 bases, and 12 bases lay between the germline ends. The CDR3 runs 12 residues. This CDR3 is CAIIQWPYEQYF. CDR3 in DNA: TGTGCCATCATACAGTGGCCCTACGAGCAGTACTTC.

This chain joins TRBV28 and TRBJ2-1; TRBD1 agrees at 7 bases. The CDR3 covers 16 residues. J gave up 7 bases and V 5 bases, and 14 bases lay outside the gene matches. Germline-derived CDR1 and CDR2 are MDHEN and SYDVKM. The CDR3 region has the DNA TGTGCCAGCAGTCCTCCGACAGGGCTCCTATGGAATGAGCAGTTCTTC. Its protein is CASSPPTGLLWNEQFF.

V usage is TRBV2 and J usage is TRBJ2-1; 7 bases agree with TRBD2. This CDR3 contains 15 residues. Germline-derived CDR1 and CDR2 are SNHLY and FYNNEI. The trim removed 5 bases at V and 5 bases at J, leaving 9 bases unmatched. The CDR3 nucleotides read TGTGCCAGCAGTTCCGGACTAGGATTGAACAATGAGCAGTTCTTC. Residues: CASSSGLGLNNEQFF. Drawing the rest from reference TRBV2 and TRBJ2-1, the complete variable domain is EPEVTQTPSHQVTQMGQEVILRCVPISNHLYFYWYRQILGQKVEFLVSFYNNEISEKSEIFDDQFSVERPDGSNFTLKIRSTKLEDSAMYFCASSSGLGLNNEQFFGPGTRLTVL.

The chain combines TRBV11-2 with TRBJ2-7; 15 positions match TRBD2. The J segment lost 5 bases and the V segment lost 5 bases, leaving 7 bases of the junction unmatched. Germline assignment: CDR1 SGHAT and CDR2 FQNNGV. The CDR3 is made up of 16 amino acids. CDR3 sequence: CASSPAGLAGGNEQYF. CDR3 coding DNA: TGTGCCAGCAGCCCGGCGGGACTAGCGGGAGGTAACGAGCAGTACTTC.

This chain uses TRBV3-1 (or the pseudogene TRBV3-2) with TRBJ2-3, with TRBD2 matching 7 bases. This CDR3 comprises 14 residues. The germline V gene has CDR1 LGHDT and CDR2 YNNKEL (reference sequence). The J segment lost 1 base and the V segment lost 5 bases, leaving 3 bases of the junction unmatched. The CDR3 DNA follows: TGTGCCAGCAGCTTGAGCGGGGGCACAGATACGCAGTATTTT. This encodes CASSLSGGTDTQYF.

This clone was picked up one time. The gene calls are TRBV5-6 and TRBJ1-5; no definite D call. Per germline, CDR1 SGHDT and CDR2 YYEEEE. CDR3 length equals 13 residues. The V and J ends lost 2 bases and 4 bases respectively, with 7 bases between them. DNA for the CDR3: TGTGCCAGCAGCTTAGGACGGAATCAGCCCCAGCATTTT. Residues: CASSLGRNQPQHF.

This chain links TRBV5-1 with TRBJ2-1; D unclear. The germline CDR1 and CDR2 sequences are SGHRS and YFSETQ. The CDR3 length is 12 residues. The V gene lost 0 bases and the J gene lost 8 bases, with 6 bases spanning the gap. Here the CDR3 DNA reads TGCGCCAGCAGCTTGGGGATCCATGAGCAGTTCTTC. It codes for CASSLGIHEQFF.

The J gene is TRBJ2-7, the V gene TRBV3-1 (or the pseudogene TRBV3-2); D possibly corresponds to TRBD1 (5 bases). V dropped 1 base and J dropped 0 bases, with 10 bases sitting between them. Germline V CDR1 and CDR2: LGHDT, YNNKEL (reference sequence). The CDR3 runs 15 residues. CDR3 protein: CASSQAVRVSYEQYF. The CDR3 nucleotides read TGTGCCAGCAGCCAAGCGGTCAGGGTCTCCTACGAGCAGTACTTC.

This chain joins TRBV5-4 and TRBJ2-1; 7 nucleotides agree with TRBD2. CDR3 length: 16 amino acids. The V and J ends lost 4 bases and 0 bases, in that order; junction bases with no gene match: 7. Germline V gene sequence: CDR1 SGHNT, CDR2 YYREEE (reference sequence). In DNA form, the CDR3 reads TGTGCCAGCAGCACGGGACTACCCTTCTCCTACAATGAGCAGTTCTTC. This encodes CASSTGLPFSYNEQFF.

The chain has TRBV5-4 and TRBJ2-7; D possibly matches TRBD1 or TRBD2 (5 bases each). Germline-derived CDR1 and CDR2 are SGHNT and YYREEE (reference sequence). This CDR3 is built from 12 residues. Between the trimmed V and J ends, which lost 2 bases and 9 bases, there was a span of 12 bases. The chain's CDR3 is CASSLPPGGQYF. CDR3 DNA: TGTGCCAGCAGCTTACCGCCTGGGGGGCAGTACTTC.

The rearrangement joins TRBV7-2 to TRBJ2-3; no clear D gene. This CDR3 has 14 residues. V was trimmed by 1 base and J by 3 bases, leaving 8 bases between them. In germline, CDR1 is SGHTA, CDR2 FQGNSA. The CDR3 loop reads CASSLVGRTDTQYF. The CDR3 DNA follows: TGTGCCAGCAGCTTAGTAGGCAGAACAGATACGCAGTATTTT.

V usage is TRBV7-9 and J usage is TRBJ2-3, with no clear D. The CDR3 has 16 residues. V was clipped by 1 base and J by 0 bases, with 11 bases between them. Germline V CDR1 and CDR2: SEHNR, FQNEAQ (reference sequence). CDR3: CASSLGVASSTDTQYF. For the CDR3, the DNA is TGTGCCAGCAGCTTAGGAGTGGCGTCTAGCACAGATACGCAGTATTTT.

The chain has TRBV27 and TRBJ1-5; 8 bases align to TRBD1. Germline V gives CDR1 MNHEY, CDR2 SMNVEV (reference sequence). Trimming at V came to 4 bases and at J to 6 bases, leaving 5 bases not matched to a gene. This CDR3 has 14 amino acids. The CDR3 loop reads CASSSDRAGQPQHF. The CDR3 bases are TGTGCCAGCAGTTCGGACAGGGCGGGTCAGCCCCAGCATTTT.

This clone was recorded once. The rearrangement uses TRBV27 and TRBJ2-7; D perhaps matches TRBD2 (7 bases). The ends were cut back, 3 bases at V and 5 bases at J, with 14 bases in the middle. CDR1 and CDR2 (germline): MNHEY, SMNVEV (reference sequence). The CDR3 covers 14 residues. Here the CDR3 DNA reads TGTGCCAGCAGTTTCGCGGGGGCCATACACGAGCAGTACTTC. Encoded protein: CASSFAGAIHEQYF.

The rearrangement uses TRBV6-2 or TRBV6-3 and TRBJ1-4; D is undetermined. The CDR3 has 12 amino acids. The germline V gene has CDR1 MNHEY and CDR2 SVGEGT. The V end was cut by 2 bases, the J end by 14 bases, with 12 bases between. This CDR3 reads CASSYGSRVLFF. In nucleotides, the CDR3 is TGTGCCAGCAGTTACGGAAGTAGGGTTCTGTTTTTT.

The chain links TRBV13 to TRBJ2-7; TRBD2 matches at 12 bases. Looked up from germline, CDR1 is PRHDT and CDR2 is FYEKMQ (reference sequence). The CDR3 totals 17 residues. Trimming took 5 bases from V and 2 from J; bases not matched to a gene: 10. Written as DNA, the CDR3 is TGTGCCAGCAGCCCGCGGACTAGCGGGATTGGCCCCTACGAGCAGTACTTC. This sequence encodes CASSPRTSGIGPYEQYF.